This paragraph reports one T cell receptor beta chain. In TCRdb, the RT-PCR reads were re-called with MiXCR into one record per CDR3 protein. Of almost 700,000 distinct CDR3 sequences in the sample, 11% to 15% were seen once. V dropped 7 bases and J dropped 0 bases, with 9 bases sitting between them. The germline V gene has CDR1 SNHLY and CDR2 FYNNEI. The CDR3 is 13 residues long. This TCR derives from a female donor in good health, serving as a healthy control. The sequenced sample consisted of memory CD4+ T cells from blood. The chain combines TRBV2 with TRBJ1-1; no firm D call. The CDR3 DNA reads TGTGCCAGCATAAGCGAGGTGAACACTGAAGCTTTCTTT. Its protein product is CASISEVNTEAFF.